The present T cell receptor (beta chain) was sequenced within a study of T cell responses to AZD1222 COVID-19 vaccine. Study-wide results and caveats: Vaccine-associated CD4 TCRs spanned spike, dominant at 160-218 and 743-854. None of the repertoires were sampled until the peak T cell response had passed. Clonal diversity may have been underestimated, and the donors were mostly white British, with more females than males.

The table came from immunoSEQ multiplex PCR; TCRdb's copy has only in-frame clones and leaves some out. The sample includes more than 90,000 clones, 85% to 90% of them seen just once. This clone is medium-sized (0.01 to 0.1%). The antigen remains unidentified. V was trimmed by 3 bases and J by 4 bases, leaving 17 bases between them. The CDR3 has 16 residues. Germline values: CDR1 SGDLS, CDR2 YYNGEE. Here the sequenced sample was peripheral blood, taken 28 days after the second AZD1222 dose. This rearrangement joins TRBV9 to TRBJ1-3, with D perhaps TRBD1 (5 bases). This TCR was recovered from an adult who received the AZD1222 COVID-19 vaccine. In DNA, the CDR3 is TGTGCCAGCAGCGCAGCAGGGACGGTATCCGGAAACACCATATATTTT. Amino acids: CASSAAGTVSGNTIYF.